The 6 T cell receptor beta chains listed next were all sequenced from one sample in a study of cytomegalovirus exposure and HLA in healthy donors. Primers included in the PCR were 60 Vbeta and 13 Jbeta primers. Only in-frame clones appear in the TCRdb table, and some are missing; sequencing was by immunoSEQ multiplex PCR. This sample has some 200,000 clones, with 80% to 85% found just once. What was sequenced was PBMCs. These receptors came from a woman aged 18-29 years in good health and CMV-seronegative.

The chain joins TRBV19 to TRBJ2-1; no firm D call. CDR1 is LNHDA and CDR2 is SQIVND in the germline V gene (reference sequence). Trimming took off 6 bases at V and 2 bases at J, with 14 bases between the two ends. The length of the CDR3 is 15 residues. CDR3 DNA sequence: TGTGCCAGTAGCCCCTTTTATTCCGCCTACAATGAGCAGTTCTTC. It translates to CASSPFYSAYNEQFF.

The CDR3 DNA follows: TGTCCCCGGGGTAGACTCAATCAGCCCCAGCATTTT. This translates into CPRGRLNQPQHF. The chain is built from TRBV19 and TRBJ1-5; no firm D call. The CDR3 is 12 residues long. Germline loops: CDR1 LNHDA, CDR2 SQIVND (reference sequence).

The chain links TRBV19 to TRBJ1-2; 7 bases map to TRBD1. This CDR3 is built from 13 residues. The trim removed 7 bases at V and 8 bases at J, leaving 10 bases unmatched. CDR1 LNHDA and CDR2 SQIVND come from the germline V gene (reference sequence). CDR3 loop: CASKDRRIEGYTF. The CDR3 nucleotides read TGTGCCAGTAAGGACAGGCGTATAGAGGGCTACACCTTC.

In its sample, this clone was seen once. V usage is TRBV29-1 and J usage is TRBJ2-1; TRBD2 agrees at 7 bases. The CDR3 contains 17 residues. The trim removed 4 bases at V and 0 bases at J, leaving 12 bases unmatched. Germline assignment: CDR1 SQVTM and CDR2 ANQGSEA. The CDR3 sequence is CSVVFGAGTVSYNEQFF. CDR3 sequence (DNA): TGCAGCGTTGTCTTCGGAGCGGGAACCGTCTCCTACAATGAGCAGTTCTTC.

This clone was seen a handful of times. V usage is TRBV14 and J usage is TRBJ1-4; the D gene is possibly TRBD1 (5 bases). V shed 4 bases and J shed 0 bases, with 9 bases lying between them. The CDR3 consists of 15 residues. Germline CDR1 is SGHDN and CDR2 is FVKESK. DNA of the CDR3: TGTGCCAGCAGCCCGGGCAGGGCAACTAATGAAAAACTGTTTTTT. Protein sequence: CASSPGRATNEKLFF.

This chain joins TRBV27 and TRBJ2-7, with a possible D match to TRBD2 (5 bases). Trimming removed 6 bases at V and 4 bases at J, with 13 bases between. Germline V gene lookup returns CDR1 MNHEY and CDR2 SMNVEV (reference sequence). The length of the CDR3 is 13 residues. The CDR3 region has the DNA TGTGCCAGCAGCCGGACTGTTCTGTACGAGCAGTACTTC. It encodes CASSRTVLYEQYF.